The 5 T cell receptor beta chains below all came from one sample that was sequenced in a study of CD8 T cells in Susac syndrome. When the RNA was reverse transcribed, random hexamers were used with an input of 0.5 to 1 ug. TCRdb used MiXCR to reprocess the immunoSEQ multiplex PCR reads, holding one entry per CDR3 protein. The sample lists roughly 180,000 distinct CDR3 sequences; about 94% were seen once. Sequenced sample: CD4+ T cells from PBMCs. Receptor source: a human donor in good health.

This clonotype was detected once. The DNA for the CDR3 is TGTGCCAGCAGCCAACAGTACAGGGACTACTATGGCTACACCTTC. It is translated as CASSQQYRDYYGYTF. The V call is TRBV3-1, the J call TRBJ1-2; tentatively, D is TRBD1 (6 bases). The germline V gene has CDR1 LGHDT and CDR2 YNNKEL (reference sequence). Deletions cut 2 bases from V and 3 bases from J, with 13 bases between. The CDR3 has 15 residues.

This chain connects TRBV6-6 to TRBJ2-7; no clear D gene. The CDR3 is 10 residues long. Germline CDR1 and CDR2: MNHNY and SVGAGI (reference sequence). V was shortened by 11 bases and J by 3 bases, with 8 bases between the two germline ends. The CDR3 is CAGGDYEQYF. The CDR3 nucleotides are TGTGCCGGTGGGGACTACGAGCAGTACTTC.

V usage is TRBV29-1 and J usage is TRBJ2-1; TRBD1 agrees at 8 bases. The CDR3 has 14 residues. Germline CDR1 SQVTM, CDR2 ANQGSEA. With 6 bases clipped from V and 3 bases from J, the junction kept 7 bases outside the gene matches. In DNA, the CDR3 is TGCAGCGTGATATCCGGGACAGGCTACAATGAGCAGTTCTTC. Its translation: CSVISGTGYNEQFF.

V gene TRBV29-1 combines with J gene TRBJ2-1; 10 bases match TRBD2. Germline CDR1 is SQVTM and CDR2 is ANQGSEA. V gave up 3 bases and J gave up 9 bases; unmatched junction bases: 5. There are 13 residues in the CDR3. Here the CDR3 reads CSVEGTSASEQFF. Here the CDR3 DNA reads TGCAGCGTTGAGGGGACTAGCGCGAGTGAGCAGTTCTTC.

This sequence joins TRBV24-1 and TRBJ2-1; D unclear. The V end lost 3 bases, the J end lost 0 bases, and 8 bases lay between the germline ends. Germline CDR1 reads KGHDR; CDR2 reads SFDVKD. The CDR3 contains 15 residues. This CDR3 reads CATSDQKLSYNEQFF. CDR3 nucleotide sequence: TGTGCCACCAGTGATCAGAAACTCTCCTACAATGAGCAGTTCTTC.